Listed here are 20 T cell receptor beta chains from one sample, sequenced in a study of cytomegalovirus exposure and HLA in healthy donors. With 60 Vbeta and 13 Jbeta primers, the PCR was carried out. Sequencing was performed with immunoSEQ multiplex PCR; in TCRdb, only in-frame clones are kept and a portion is missing. Of 110,000 or so clones listed, 77% are singletons. Source material: PBMCs. The receptors originated from a man aged 50 to 60 in good health and CMV-seropositive.

This chain joins TRBV30 and TRBJ2-3, with TRBD2 matching over 10 bases. From germline, CDR1 is GTSNPN and CDR2 SVGIG (reference sequence). This CDR3 contains 14 residues. V shed 3 bases, J shed 4 bases, and the junction held 4 bases outside the gene matches. DNA of the CDR3: TGTGCCTGGAGCCCCCTAGCGGGGGCAGATACGCAGTATTTT. This gives the protein CAWSPLAGADTQYF.

This chain connects TRBV7-6 to TRBJ2-3, with 7 positions matching TRBD2. Germline loops: CDR1 SGHVS, CDR2 FNYEAQ. This CDR3 region has 15 residues. J lost 5 bases, V lost 2 bases, and 7 bases had no gene match. The CDR3, as DNA: TGTGCCAGCAGCTTAAGGGCGGGAGTTAAAGATACGCAGTATTTT. Translating it yields CASSLRAGVKDTQYF.

This clone was found once. The chain employs TRBV6-5 and TRBJ2-7; no firm D call. The ends were cut back, 0 bases at V and 6 bases at J, with 3 bases in the middle. Germline CDR1 and CDR2: MNHEY and SVGAGI. The length of the CDR3 is 11 residues. The CDR3 spells CASSYSSEQYF. Written as DNA, the CDR3 is TGTGCCAGCAGTTACTCTAGCGAGCAGTACTTC.

The chain joins TRBV4-1 to TRBJ2-5; a weak D match, TRBD1 (5 bases). CDR3 length: 16 residues. Germline lookup yields CDR1 MGHRA and CDR2 YSYEKL. Trimming removed 4 bases at V and 4 bases at J, with 19 bases between. CDR3 protein: CASSLKPGWSGETQYF. The CDR3 coding sequence is TGCGCCAGCAGCCTCAAGCCAGGGTGGAGTGGAGAGACCCAGTACTTC.

The chain combines TRBV30 with TRBJ1-1; tentative D call: TRBD1 (6 bases). Trimming took off 0 bases at V and 8 bases at J, with 19 bases between the two ends. Germline CDR1 and CDR2: GTSNPN and SVGIG (reference sequence). The CDR3 runs to 15 residues. Written as DNA, the CDR3 is TGTGCCTGGAGTGTACTAGACAGGAGAAAAACGGAAGCTTTCTTT. As protein: CAWSVLDRRKTEAFF.

This clone came up many times. The V gene is TRBV6-7, the J gene TRBJ2-7; the match to TRBD2 covers 7 bases. TRBV6-7 is reported as an ORF; its role is uncertain. The CDR3 runs to 15 residues. Unmatched junction bases numbered 5, after V lost 2 bases and J lost 1 base. CDR3 sequence: CASSYPASGSYEQYF. Written as DNA, the CDR3 is TGTGCCAGCAGTTACCCGGCTAGCGGATCCTACGAGCAGTACTTC.

DNA of the CDR3: TGTGCCTGGAAAACGGGAGGGGGCCATACGCAGTATTTT. This gives the protein CAWKTGGGHTQYF. This rearrangement joins TRBV30 to TRBJ2-3; the D gene is possibly TRBD2 (8 bases). The V gene's germline CDR1 is GTSNPN and CDR2 SVGIG (reference sequence). Trimming stripped 4 bases from V and 7 bases from J, with 15 bases between. There are 13 residues in the CDR3.

V and J are TRBV5-1 and TRBJ2-2; maybe TRBD1 (5 bases). Trimming cost V 4 bases and J 5 bases, with 12 bases left between them. This CDR3 spans 14 amino acids. From germline, CDR1 is SGHRS and CDR2 YFSETQ. The CDR3 nucleotides read TGCGCCAGCAGCCGGCAAGGGGCGACCGGGGAGCTGTTTTTT. The encoded protein is CASSRQGATGELFF. The full variable domain, with the rest looked up from reference TRBV5-1 and TRBJ2-2, is KAGVTQTPRYLIKTRGQQVTLSCSPISGHRSVSWYQQTPGQGLQFLFEYFSETQRNKGNFPGRFSGRQFSNSRSEMNVSTLELGDSALYLCASSRQGATGELFFGEGSRLTVL.

The chain employs TRBV4-3 and TRBJ1-2; D gene uncertain. Germline V gives CDR1 LGHNA, CDR2 YSLEER. The V end lost 0 bases, the J end lost 5 bases, and 16 bases lay between the germline ends. There are 16 residues in the CDR3. Here the CDR3 reads CASSQDYARPNYGYTF. The CDR3 DNA sequence: TGCGCCAGCAGCCAAGATTATGCCAGGCCGAATTATGGCTACACCTTC.

This chain uses TRBV27 with TRBJ1-2; D uncertain. Germline CDR1 is MNHEY and CDR2 is SMNVEV (reference sequence). The germline V and J ends were trimmed by 5 bases and 4 bases, with 17 bases remaining between them. The CDR3 consists of 15 residues. The CDR3 bases are TGTGCCAGCAGTCCCCTCGCGGGCGCGGGCTATGGCTACACCTTC. This translates into CASSPLAGAGYGYTF.

CDR3 in DNA: TGCAGCGTTGGAGGACCCAGGGGGGAAGCGGGAGGGTCCTACAATGAGCAGTTCTTC. It specifies CSVGGPRGEAGGSYNEQFF. This rearrangement joins TRBV29-1 to TRBJ2-1; TRBD2 agrees at 10 bases. The germline gives CDR1 SQVTM, CDR2 ANQGSEA. The CDR3 totals 19 residues. Unmatched junction bases numbered 16, after V lost 4 bases and J lost 1 base.

The chain couples TRBV2 to TRBJ2-5; perhaps TRBD2 as D (5 bases). Germline CDR1 reads SNHLY; CDR2 reads FYNNEI. The CDR3 runs to 14 residues. The V end was cut by 7 bases, the J end by 2 bases, with 14 bases between. Here the CDR3 DNA reads TGTGCCAGCACCGGACGGGGTCAGCAAGAGACCCAGTACTTC. It yields the protein CASTGRGQQETQYF.

This clone was counted between two and nine times. This chain uses TRBV5-1 with TRBJ2-7, with a tentative D call TRBD2 (5 bases). The V and J ends lost 4 bases and 3 bases respectively, with 17 bases between them. Germline V gene lookup returns CDR1 SGHRS and CDR2 YFSETQ. The CDR3 has 15 amino acids. The CDR3: CASSDAGIKDYEQYF. The CDR3 DNA is TGCGCCAGCAGCGATGCCGGGATCAAAGACTACGAGCAGTACTTC.

This sequence joins TRBV7-2 and TRBJ1-2; D remains unclear. CDR3 length: 16 residues. The germline V and J ends were trimmed by 5 bases and 0 bases, with 16 bases remaining between them. Germline CDR1 and CDR2: SGHTA and FQGNSA. CDR3 bases: TGTGCCAGCAGCCCTCCGGGGAGTCGTACTAACTATGGCTACACCTTC. Translating it yields CASSPPGSRTNYGYTF.

The V and J genes are TRBV27 and TRBJ2-1, with 7 bases aligning to TRBD2. The CDR3 totals 15 residues. Trimming cost V 8 bases and J 6 bases; bases outside gene matches: 13. CDR1 and CDR2 from the germline V gene are MNHEY and SMNVEV (reference sequence). CDR3 amino acids: CASALTGGPLNEQFF. The CDR3 DNA reads TGTGCCAGCGCCCTCACGGGAGGACCCCTCAATGAGCAGTTCTTC.

The J gene is TRBJ2-7, the V gene TRBV19, with TRBD2 identical over 8 bases. There are 14 residues in the CDR3. Germline assignment: CDR1 LNHDA and CDR2 SQIVND (reference sequence). The V gene end was trimmed by 7 bases and the J gene end by 3 bases; junction bases not matched to a gene: 8. The DNA for the CDR3 is TGTGCCAGTAAAAAGGGACTAGATAGCTACGAGCAGTACTTC. Translated, it gives CASKKGLDSYEQYF.

The J gene is TRBJ2-4, the V gene TRBV27; TRBD1 matches at 8 bases. The CDR3 sequence is 16 residues long. Germline V gives CDR1 MNHEY, CDR2 SMNVEV (reference sequence). J was trimmed by 0 bases and V by 4 bases; bases with no gene match: 5. CDR3 DNA: TGTGCCAGCAGTTGGACAGGGAATCTAGCCAAAAACATTCAGTACTTC. The encoded protein is CASSWTGNLAKNIQYF.

The V call is TRBV10-2, the J call TRBJ2-1; perhaps TRBD1 as D (5 bases). Germline V gene lookup returns CDR1 WSHSY and CDR2 SAAADI. The CDR3 runs to 11 residues. V was trimmed by 8 bases and J by 7 bases, leaving 9 bases between them. As DNA, the CDR3 is TGCGCCAGCCGAGCAGGGAATGAGCAGTTCTTC. This gives the protein CASRAGNEQFF.

The chain carries TRBV5-5 and TRBJ1-3; weak D call: TRBD1 (6 bases). The germline V gene has CDR1 SGHKS and CDR2 YYEKEE (reference sequence). V lost 1 base and J 0 bases, leaving 14 bases between the germline ends. This CDR3 has 17 amino acids. CDR3 loop: CASSLMTTGISGNTIYF. The DNA for the CDR3 is TGTGCCAGCAGCTTGATGACAACAGGGATCTCTGGAAACACCATATATTTT. The full variable domain, completed using reference TRBV5-5 and TRBJ1-3, is DAGVTQSPTHLIKTRGQQVTLRCSPISGHKSVSWYQQVLGQGPQFIFQYYEKEERGRGNFPDRFSARQFPNYSSELNVNALLLGDSALYLCASSLMTTGISGNTIYFGEGSWLTVV.

The rearrangement joins TRBV27 to TRBJ2-3, with 10 bases fitting TRBD2. V lost 6 bases and J lost 7; bases outside the gene matches: 4. The CDR3 is 13 amino acids. The germline V gene encodes CDR1 MNHEY and CDR2 SMNVEV (reference sequence). The CDR3 spells CASRATSGYTQYF. CDR3 nucleotide sequence: TGTGCCAGCAGGGCGACTAGCGGGTATACGCAGTATTTT.